This section outlines one T cell receptor beta chain sequence together with its context. The antigen is unknown. The data were obtained in a study of cytomegalovirus exposure and HLA in healthy donors. The wider study: As released early, the data held 80 million to 90 million unique TCRs from HLA-typed donors. General study results and limits: The study carried out a later analysis of TCR beta sequences. It associated some 18,000 of them with specific HLA alleles at a false discovery rate of 0.05.

Primers included in the PCR were 60 Vbeta and 13 Jbeta primers. Sequenced by immunoSEQ multiplex PCR; TCRdb stores in-frame clones only, minus some. The sample has approximately 110,000 clones; 75% to 85% are singletons. The CDR3 loop spans 15 amino acids. Germline values: CDR1 SSHAT, CDR2 FNYEAQ (reference sequence). The V segment lost 1 base and the J segment 5 bases; nucleotides outside the gene matches: 3. This chain joins TRBV7-7 and TRBJ2-2; 8 bases are shared with TRBD2. Material: PBMCs. This receptor was obtained from a young man in good health and CMV-seronegative. This CDR3 is CASSLGASGTGELFF. In DNA form, the CDR3 reads TGTGCCAGCAGCTTAGGGGCTAGCGGGACCGGGGAGCTGTTTTTT.